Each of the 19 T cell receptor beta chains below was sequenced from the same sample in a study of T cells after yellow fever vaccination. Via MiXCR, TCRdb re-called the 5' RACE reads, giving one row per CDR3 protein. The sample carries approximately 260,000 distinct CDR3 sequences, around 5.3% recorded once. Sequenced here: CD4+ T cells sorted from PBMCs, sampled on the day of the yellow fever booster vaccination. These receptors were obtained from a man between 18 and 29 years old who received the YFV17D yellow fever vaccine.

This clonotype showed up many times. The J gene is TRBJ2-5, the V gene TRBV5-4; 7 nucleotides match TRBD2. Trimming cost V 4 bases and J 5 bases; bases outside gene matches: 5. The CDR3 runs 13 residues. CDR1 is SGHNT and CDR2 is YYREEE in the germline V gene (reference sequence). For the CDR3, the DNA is TGTGCCAGCAGCACCGGACTAGTGGAGACCCAGTACTTC. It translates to CASSTGLVETQYF.

The CDR3 loop is CASSPTPDTGPSEQYV. In DNA form, the CDR3 reads TGCGCCAGCAGCCCGACCCCTGATACAGGGCCAAGCGAGCAGTACGTC. The rearrangement uses TRBV5-1 and TRBJ2-7; the D gene is possibly TRBD1 (6 bases). Germline V gene data show CDR1 as SGHRS and CDR2 as YFSETQ. V gave up 4 bases and J gave up 6 bases, with 23 bases separating them. This CDR3 spans 16 amino acids.

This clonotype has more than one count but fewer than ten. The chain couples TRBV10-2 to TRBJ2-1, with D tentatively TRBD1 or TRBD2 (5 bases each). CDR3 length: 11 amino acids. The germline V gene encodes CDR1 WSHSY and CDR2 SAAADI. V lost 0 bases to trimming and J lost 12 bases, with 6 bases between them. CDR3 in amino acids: CASSESGGQFF. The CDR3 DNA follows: TGCGCCAGCAGTGAGTCTGGGGGGCAGTTCTTC.

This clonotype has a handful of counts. CDR3 in amino acids: CASSLDGTVNQPQHF. The CDR3 coding sequence is TGTGCCAGCAGCCTCGACGGGACAGTCAATCAGCCCCAGCATTTT. The chain couples TRBV9 to TRBJ1-5; 7 bases map to TRBD1. The CDR3 is 15 residues long. J was trimmed by 3 bases and V by 4 bases; bases with no gene match: 7. Looked up from germline, CDR1 is SGDLS and CDR2 is YYNGEE.

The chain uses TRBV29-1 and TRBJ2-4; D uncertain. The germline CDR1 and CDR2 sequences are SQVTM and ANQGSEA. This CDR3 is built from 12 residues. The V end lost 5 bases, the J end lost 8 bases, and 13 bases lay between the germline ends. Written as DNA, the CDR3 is TGCAGCGTTAGGTCGGAGACGGACATTCAGTACTTC. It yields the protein CSVRSETDIQYF. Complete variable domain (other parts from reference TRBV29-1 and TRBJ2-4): SAVISQKPSRDICQRGTSLTIQCQVDSQVTMMFWYRQQPGQSLTLIATANQGSEATYESGFVIDKFPISRPNLTFSTLTVSNMSPEDSSIYLCSVRSETDIQYFGAGTRLSVL.

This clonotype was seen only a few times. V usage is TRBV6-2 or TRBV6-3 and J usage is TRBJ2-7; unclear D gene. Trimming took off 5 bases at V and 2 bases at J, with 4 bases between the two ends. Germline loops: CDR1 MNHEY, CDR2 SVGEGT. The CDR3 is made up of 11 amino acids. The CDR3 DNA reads TGTGCCAGCAGTCGAACCTACGAGCAGTACTTC. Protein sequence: CASSRTYEQYF.

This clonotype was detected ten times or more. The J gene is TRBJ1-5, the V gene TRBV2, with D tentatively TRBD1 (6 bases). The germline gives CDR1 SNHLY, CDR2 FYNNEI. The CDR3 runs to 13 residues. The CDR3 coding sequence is TGTGCTTCCGGAGGGGGTTACAATCAGCCCCAGCATTTT. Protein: CASGGGYNQPQHF.

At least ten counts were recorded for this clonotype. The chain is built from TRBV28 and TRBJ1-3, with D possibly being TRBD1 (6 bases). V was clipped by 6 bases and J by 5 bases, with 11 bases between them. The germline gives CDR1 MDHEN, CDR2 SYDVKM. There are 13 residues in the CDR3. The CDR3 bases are TGTGCCAGCAGATACAGGGAAAGAAACACCATATATTTT. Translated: CASRYRERNTIYF.

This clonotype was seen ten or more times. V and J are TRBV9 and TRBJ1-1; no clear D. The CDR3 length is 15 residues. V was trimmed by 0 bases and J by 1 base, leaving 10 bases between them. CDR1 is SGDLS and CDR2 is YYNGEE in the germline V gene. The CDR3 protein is CASSVGPQTNTEAFF. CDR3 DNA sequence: TGTGCCAGCAGCGTAGGCCCACAGACGAACACTGAAGCTTTCTTT. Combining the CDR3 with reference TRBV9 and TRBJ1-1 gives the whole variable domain DSGVTQTPKHLITATGQRVTLRCSPRSGDLSVYWYQQSLDQGLQFLIQYYNGEERAKGNILERFSAQQFPDLHSELNLSSLELGDSALYFCASSVGPQTNTEAFFGQGTRLTVV.

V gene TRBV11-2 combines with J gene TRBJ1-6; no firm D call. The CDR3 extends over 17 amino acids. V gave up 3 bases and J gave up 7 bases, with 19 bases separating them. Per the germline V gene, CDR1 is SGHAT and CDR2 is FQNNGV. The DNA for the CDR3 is TGTGCCAGCAGCTTTCGGTCCCTTAAGGTTTCCAATTCACCCCTCCACTTT. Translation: CASSFRSLKVSNSPLHF.

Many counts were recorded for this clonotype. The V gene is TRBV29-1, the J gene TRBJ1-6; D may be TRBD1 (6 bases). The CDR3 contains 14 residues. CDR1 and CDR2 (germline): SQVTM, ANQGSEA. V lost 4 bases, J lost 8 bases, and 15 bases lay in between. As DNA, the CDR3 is TGCAGCGTTGCCGAGCAGGGGAGGTATTCACCCCTCCACTTT. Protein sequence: CSVAEQGRYSPLHF.

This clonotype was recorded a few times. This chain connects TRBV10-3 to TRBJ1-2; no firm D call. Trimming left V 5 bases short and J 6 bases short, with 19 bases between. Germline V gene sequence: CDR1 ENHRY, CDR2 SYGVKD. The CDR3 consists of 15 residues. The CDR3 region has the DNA TGTGCCATCAGTACCGAAGGGTTCGCCTTGGATGGCTACACCTTC. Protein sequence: CAISTEGFALDGYTF.

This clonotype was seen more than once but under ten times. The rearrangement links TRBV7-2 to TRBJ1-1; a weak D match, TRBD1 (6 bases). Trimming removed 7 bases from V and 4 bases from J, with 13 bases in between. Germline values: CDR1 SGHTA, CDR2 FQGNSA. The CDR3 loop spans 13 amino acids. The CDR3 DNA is TGTGCCAGCAAGAGGGGAGGGGGCACTGAAGCTTTCTTT. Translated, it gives CASKRGGGTEAFF.

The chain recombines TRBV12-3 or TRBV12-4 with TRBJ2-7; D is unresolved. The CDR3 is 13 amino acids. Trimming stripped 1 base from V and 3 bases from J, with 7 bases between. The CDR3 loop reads CASSLEVYYEQYF. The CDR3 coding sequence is TGTGCCAGCAGTTTAGAAGTGTACTACGAGCAGTACTTC.

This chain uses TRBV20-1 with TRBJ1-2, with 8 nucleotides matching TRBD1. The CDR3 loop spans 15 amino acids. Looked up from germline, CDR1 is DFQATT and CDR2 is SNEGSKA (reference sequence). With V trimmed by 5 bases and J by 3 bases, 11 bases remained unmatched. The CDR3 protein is CSAHESGGAHYGYTF. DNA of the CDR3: TGCAGTGCTCATGAGTCAGGGGGCGCCCACTATGGCTACACCTTC.

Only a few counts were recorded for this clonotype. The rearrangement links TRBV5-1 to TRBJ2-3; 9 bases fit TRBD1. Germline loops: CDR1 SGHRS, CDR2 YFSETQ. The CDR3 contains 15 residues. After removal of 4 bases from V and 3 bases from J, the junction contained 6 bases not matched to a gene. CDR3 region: CASSPDRGATDTQYF. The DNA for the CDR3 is TGCGCCAGCAGCCCGGACAGGGGTGCGACAGATACGCAGTATTTT.

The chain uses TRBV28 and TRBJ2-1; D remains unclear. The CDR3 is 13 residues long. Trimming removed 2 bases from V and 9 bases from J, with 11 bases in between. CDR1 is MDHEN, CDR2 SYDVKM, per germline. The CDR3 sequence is CASSLSPGPEQFF. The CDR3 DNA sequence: TGTGCCAGCAGTTTAAGTCCGGGCCCTGAGCAGTTCTTC.

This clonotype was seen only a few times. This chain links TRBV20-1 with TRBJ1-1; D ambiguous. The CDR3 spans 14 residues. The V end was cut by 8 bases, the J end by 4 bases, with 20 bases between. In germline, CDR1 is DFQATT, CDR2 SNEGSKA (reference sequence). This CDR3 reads CSLIRALTSTEAFF. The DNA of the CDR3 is TGCAGTCTAATAAGGGCCCTAACCTCCACTGAAGCTTTCTTT.

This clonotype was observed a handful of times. The CDR3 spells CSAVGLRSNEQFF. Written as DNA, the CDR3 is TGCAGTGCAGTGGGGTTAAGGTCCAATGAGCAGTTCTTC. The V and J genes are TRBV20-1 and TRBJ2-1, with no clear D. Trimming cost V 6 bases and J 6 bases, with 15 bases left between them. The CDR3 consists of 13 residues. In germline, CDR1 is DFQATT, CDR2 SNEGSKA (reference sequence).